This T cell receptor (beta chain) is from a study of T cells expressing NK-cell markers. As for the study in general: The authors sequenced eight donors, of whom seven were HCMV-seropositive and one was seronegative.

Beta-chain TCR cDNA was generated via 5'RACE template switching with UMIs. After re-calling the 5' RACE reads, TCRdb lists one entry per CDR3 protein, DNA absent. The table for this sample gives about 400,000 distinct CDR3 sequences. The CDR3 contains 13 residues. The germline gives CDR1 SGHDT, CDR2 YYEEEE. The chain combines TRBV5-6 with TRBJ1-5. The material sequenced was blood T cells: a sorted CD56 or NKG2C T cell subset, CD4+ or CD8+ T cells, or bulk PBMC T cells (not recorded which). The TCR sequence derives from a woman between 45 and 60 years old in good health. The CDR3 loop is CASSLKGWQPQHF.